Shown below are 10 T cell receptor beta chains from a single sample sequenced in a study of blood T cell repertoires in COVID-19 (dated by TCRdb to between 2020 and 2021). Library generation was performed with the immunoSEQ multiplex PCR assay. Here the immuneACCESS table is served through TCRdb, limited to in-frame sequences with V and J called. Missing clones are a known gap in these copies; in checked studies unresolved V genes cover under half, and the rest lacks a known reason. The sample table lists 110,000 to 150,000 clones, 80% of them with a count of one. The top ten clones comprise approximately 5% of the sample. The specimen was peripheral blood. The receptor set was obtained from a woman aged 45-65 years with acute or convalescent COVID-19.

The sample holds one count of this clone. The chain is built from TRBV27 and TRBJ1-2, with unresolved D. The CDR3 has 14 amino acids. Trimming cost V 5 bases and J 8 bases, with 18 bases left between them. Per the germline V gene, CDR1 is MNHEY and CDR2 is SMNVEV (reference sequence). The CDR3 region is CASSAEVASAGYTF. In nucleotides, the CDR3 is TGTGCCAGCAGTGCCGAGGTGGCCTCTGCCGGCTACACCTTC.

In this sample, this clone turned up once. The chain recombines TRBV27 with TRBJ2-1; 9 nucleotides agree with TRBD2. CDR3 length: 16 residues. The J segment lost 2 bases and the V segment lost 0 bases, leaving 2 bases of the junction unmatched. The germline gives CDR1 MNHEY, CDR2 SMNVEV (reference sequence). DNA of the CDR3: TGTGCCAGCAGTTTATCGCCTAGCGGGGCCTACAATGAGCAGTTCTTC. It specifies CASSLSPSGAYNEQFF.

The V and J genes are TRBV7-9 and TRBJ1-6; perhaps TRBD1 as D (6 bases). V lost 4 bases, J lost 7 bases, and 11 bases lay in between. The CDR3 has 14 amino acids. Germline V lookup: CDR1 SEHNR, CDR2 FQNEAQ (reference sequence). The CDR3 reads CASSWAGENSPLHF. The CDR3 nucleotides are TGTGCCAGCAGCTGGGCAGGGGAAAATTCACCCCTCCACTTT.

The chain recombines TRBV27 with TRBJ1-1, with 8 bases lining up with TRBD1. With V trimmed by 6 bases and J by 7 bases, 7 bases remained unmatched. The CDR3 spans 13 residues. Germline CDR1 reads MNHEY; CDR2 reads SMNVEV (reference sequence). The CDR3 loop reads CASRLGQGNEAFF. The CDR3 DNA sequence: TGTGCCAGCAGACTTGGACAGGGCAATGAAGCTTTCTTT.

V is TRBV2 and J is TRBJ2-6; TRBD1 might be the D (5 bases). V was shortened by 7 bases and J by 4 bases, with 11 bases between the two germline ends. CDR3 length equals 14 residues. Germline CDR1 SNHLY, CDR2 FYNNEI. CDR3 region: CASKGSGGANVLTF. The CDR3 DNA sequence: TGTGCCAGCAAGGGGTCGGGCGGGGCCAACGTCCTGACTTTC. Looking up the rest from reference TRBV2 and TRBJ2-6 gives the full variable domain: EPEVTQTPSHQVTQMGQEVILRCVPISNHLYFYWYRQILGQKVEFLVSFYNNEISEKSEIFDDQFSVERPDGSNFTLKIRSTKLEDSAMYFCASKGSGGANVLTFGAGSRLTVL.

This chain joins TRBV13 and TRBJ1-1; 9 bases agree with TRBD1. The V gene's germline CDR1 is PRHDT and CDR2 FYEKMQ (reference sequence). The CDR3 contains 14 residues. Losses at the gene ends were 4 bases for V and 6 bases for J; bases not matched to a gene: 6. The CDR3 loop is CASSSTGGLPEAFF. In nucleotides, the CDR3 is TGTGCCAGCAGCTCGACAGGGGGTCTTCCTGAAGCTTTCTTT.

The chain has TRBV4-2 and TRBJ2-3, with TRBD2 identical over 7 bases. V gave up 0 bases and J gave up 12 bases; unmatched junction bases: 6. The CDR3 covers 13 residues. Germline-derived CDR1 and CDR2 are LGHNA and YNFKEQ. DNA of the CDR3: TGTGCCAGCAGCCAAGATGGAGGACTAGACCAGTATTTT. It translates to CASSQDGGLDQYF.

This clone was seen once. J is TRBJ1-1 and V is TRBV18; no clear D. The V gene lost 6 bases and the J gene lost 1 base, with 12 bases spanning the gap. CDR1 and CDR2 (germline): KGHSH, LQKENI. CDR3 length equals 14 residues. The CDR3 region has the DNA TGTGCCAGCTCTGACTACAAGAGGAACACTGAAGCTTTCTTT. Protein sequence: CASSDYKRNTEAFF.

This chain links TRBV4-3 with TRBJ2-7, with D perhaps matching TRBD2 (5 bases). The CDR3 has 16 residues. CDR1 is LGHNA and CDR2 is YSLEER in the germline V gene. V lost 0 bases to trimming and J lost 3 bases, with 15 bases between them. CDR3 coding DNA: TGCGCCAGCAGCCAAGATGCCCCCCCGGGGAGCTACGAGCAGTACTTC. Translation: CASSQDAPPGSYEQYF.

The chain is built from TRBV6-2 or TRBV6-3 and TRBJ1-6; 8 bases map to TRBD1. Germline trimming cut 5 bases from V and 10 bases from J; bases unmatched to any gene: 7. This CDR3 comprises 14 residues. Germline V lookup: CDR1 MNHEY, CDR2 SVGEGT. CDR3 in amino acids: CASSTGTGGSPLHF. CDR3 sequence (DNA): TGTGCCAGCAGTACAGGGACAGGAGGCTCACCCCTCCACTTT.